These 3 T cell receptor beta chains originate from one sample sequenced in a study of blood T cell repertoires in COVID-19. The method was immunoSEQ multiplex PCR; TCRdb's version includes in-frame clones alone and lacks a portion of them. This sample carries around 390,000 clones, 85% to 90% of them seen once, and the ten largest clones take roughly a tenth. Sample: PBMCs or T cells enriched from blood (not recorded which). The origin of the receptors is a woman aged 45-59 years who had recovered from COVID-19.

The chain combines TRBV4-1 with TRBJ1-1; possibly TRBD1 for D (5 bases). CDR1 is MGHRA and CDR2 is YSYEKL in the germline V gene. The CDR3 is 15 amino acids. Deletions cut 7 bases from V and 3 bases from J, with 18 bases between. CDR3 in amino acids: CASNPGGGGDTEAFF. CDR3 DNA: TGCGCCAGCAACCCAGGTGGGGGAGGGGACACTGAAGCTTTCTTT.

This clone was counted once. The V and J genes are TRBV18 and TRBJ2-1, with 10 bases fitting TRBD2. Germline V gene sequence: CDR1 KGHSH, CDR2 LQKENI. V lost 3 bases, J lost 15 bases, and 11 bases stayed unmatched. The CDR3 contains 14 residues. CDR3: CASSPPPSGGPLFF. The CDR3 nucleotides read TGTGCCAGCTCACCCCCCCCTAGCGGGGGCCCTCTGTTCTTC.

Remarks on this clone: Distinct nucleotide sequences in the sample also encode this CDR3. CDR3: CASSYGQTYEQYF. The CDR3 DNA is TGTGCCAGCAGTTACGGACAGACCTACGAGCAGTACTTC. V and J are TRBV6-2 or TRBV6-3 and TRBJ2-7, with a weak D call TRBD1 (6 bases). CDR3 size: 13 residues. Germline CDR1 and CDR2: MNHEY and SVGEGT. V was trimmed by 2 bases and J by 2 bases, leaving 7 bases between them.